The 17 T cell receptor beta chains below all came from one sample that was sequenced in a study of blood T cell repertoires in COVID-19. The assay was immunoSEQ multiplex PCR, and TCRdb's table has in-frame clones only and misses some. The table records about 370,000 clones, nearly 90% of them present only once. The source material was PBMCs or T cells enriched from blood (not recorded which). The receptors originated from a woman aged 30 to 39 who had recovered from COVID-19.

This clone was seen once. This chain uses TRBV28 with TRBJ2-1; D might be TRBD1 (6 bases). Germline-derived CDR1 and CDR2 are MDHEN and SYDVKM. CDR3 length equals 15 residues. Trimming pared 5 bases from V and 4 bases from J, leaving 15 bases between. In DNA, the CDR3 is TGTGCCAGCAGTCCCACCCCGGGGACATACAATGAGCAGTTCTTC. This codes for CASSPTPGTYNEQFF.

This clone was recorded only once. The rearrangement joins TRBV28 to TRBJ1-5; a weak D match, TRBD1 (6 bases). CDR1 and CDR2 (germline): MDHEN, SYDVKM. The CDR3 covers 14 residues. V lost 7 bases and J 5 bases, leaving 15 bases between the germline ends. CDR3 nucleotides: TGTGCCAGCATTTATAACAGGGCACATCAGCCCCAGCATTTT. Protein product: CASIYNRAHQPQHF.

The chain recombines TRBV28 with TRBJ1-1, with D possibly matching TRBD1 (6 bases). This CDR3 contains 14 residues. CDR1 and CDR2 (germline): MDHEN, SYDVKM. V was trimmed by 7 bases and J by 1 base, leaving 13 bases between them. The CDR3 DNA follows: TGTGCCAGCACCTTTACAGGGAGGAACACTGAAGCTTTCTTT. This encodes CASTFTGRNTEAFF.

This clone appeared once. CDR3 sequence reads: CASSYSGTSGDNEQFF. The CDR3 nucleotides read TGTGCCAGCAGTTACTCCGGGACTAGCGGGGACAATGAGCAGTTCTTC. The rearrangement links TRBV6-5 to TRBJ2-1; 13 bases line up with TRBD2. V dropped 0 bases and J dropped 5; count of bases not matched to a gene: 1. The germline V gene encodes CDR1 MNHEY and CDR2 SVGAGI. The length of the CDR3 is 16 residues.

The J gene is TRBJ1-6, the V gene TRBV5-1; TRBD1 aligns across 9 bases. Trimming removed 4 bases from V and 6 bases from J; junction bases left unmatched: 2. Per the germline V gene, CDR1 is SGHRS and CDR2 is YFSETQ. The CDR3 loop spans 14 amino acids. Here the CDR3 reads CASSVTGGNSPLHF. The CDR3 coding sequence is TGCGCCAGCAGCGTGACAGGGGGTAATTCACCCCTCCACTTT.

The chain links TRBV5-1 to TRBJ2-2, with 10 bases aligning to TRBD2. The CDR3 contains 16 residues. The J segment lost 4 bases and the V segment lost 3 bases, leaving 6 bases of the junction unmatched. In germline, CDR1 is SGHRS, CDR2 YFSETQ. The CDR3 DNA follows: TGCGCCAGCAGCTCAGCGGGAGGGCGCGGCACCGGGGAGCTGTTTTTT. It yields the protein CASSSAGGRGTGELFF.

The V gene is TRBV4-2, the J gene TRBJ2-2; 9 nucleotides align to TRBD1. Trimming removed 0 bases from V and 0 bases from J; junction bases left unmatched: 5. CDR1 and CDR2 from the germline V gene are LGHNA and YNFKEQ. CDR3 size: 18 residues. The CDR3 bases are TGTGCCAGCAGCCAAGATACGCGGGACAGGGCGAACACCGGGGAGCTGTTTTTT. Its translation: CASSQDTRDRANTGELFF.

As to this clone: The same CDR3 can be traced to other DNA sequences in this sample. DNA for the CDR3: TGTGCCAGCAGTTTCCAGAACTATGGCTACACCTTC. The encoded protein is CASSFQNYGYTF. The chain employs TRBV28 and TRBJ1-2; D gene uncertain. This CDR3 has 12 residues. Germline V gene lookup returns CDR1 MDHEN and CDR2 SYDVKM. The V end lost 3 bases, the J end lost 2 bases, and 4 bases lay between the germline ends.

CDR3 loop: CASSLLLSQETQYF. CDR3 sequence (DNA): TGTGCCAGCAGCCTCCTATTATCCCAAGAGACCCAGTACTTC. The chain recombines TRBV7-9 with TRBJ2-5; D unresolved. Germline assignment: CDR1 SEHNR and CDR2 FQNEAQ (reference sequence). This CDR3 is 14 amino acids long. The V end lost 5 bases, the J end lost 1 base, and 11 bases lay between the germline ends. The whole variable domain, remainder taken from reference TRBV7-9 and TRBJ2-5, is DTGVSQNPRHKITKRGQNVTFRCDPISEHNRLYWYRQTLGQGPEFLTYFQNEAQLEKSRLLSDRFSAERPKGSFSTLEIQRTEQGDSAMYLCASSLLLSQETQYFGPGTRLLVL.

In the case of this clone: Other DNA sequences in this sample translate to the same CDR3. The CDR3 loop reads CSARDRGGYTF. The CDR3 DNA reads as TGCAGTGCTAGGGATCGGGGGGGCTACACCTTC. The chain employs TRBV20-1 and TRBJ1-2; weak D call: TRBD1 (5 bases). The germline gives CDR1 DFQATT, CDR2 SNEGSKA (reference sequence). The germline V and J ends were trimmed by 3 bases and 8 bases, with 10 bases remaining between them. This CDR3 is 11 amino acids long.

The chain carries TRBV28 and TRBJ1-3, with D uncertain. Per the germline V gene, CDR1 is MDHEN and CDR2 is SYDVKM. The V and J ends lost 6 bases and 0 bases respectively, with 27 bases between them. The CDR3 contains 20 residues. The CDR3 spells CASSQKGPGGYLSSGNTIYF. The CDR3 DNA follows: TGTGCCAGCAGCCAAAAGGGTCCAGGAGGATACTTGAGCTCTGGAAACACCATATATTTT.

A few counts support this clone. The V gene is TRBV7-2, the J gene TRBJ2-7; D possibly corresponds to TRBD1 (6 bases). Trimming removed 1 base at V and 1 base at J, with 11 bases between. The CDR3 extends over 15 amino acids. CDR1 SGHTA and CDR2 FQGNSA come from the germline V gene. The CDR3 bases are TGTGCCAGCAGCTTAGGGACAGTGACATCCTACGAGCAGTACTTC. Its protein is CASSLGTVTSYEQYF. Together with reference TRBV7-2 and TRBJ2-7, the CDR3 gives the full variable domain: GAGVSQSPSNKVTEKGKDVELRCDPISGHTALYWYRQSLGQGLEFLIYFQGNSAPDKSGLPSDRFSAERTGGSVSTLTIQRTQQEDSAVYLCASSLGTVTSYEQYFGPGTRLTVT.

The rearrangement joins TRBV5-8 to TRBJ2-7; TRBD1 aligns across 8 bases. Trimming removed 6 bases from V and 3 bases from J; junction bases left unmatched: 8. This CDR3 contains 14 residues. Germline V gene lookup returns CDR1 SGHTS and CDR2 YDEGEE. CDR3 amino acids: CASNTGTGSYEQYF. CDR3 nucleotides: TGTGCCAGCAACACCGGGACAGGAAGCTACGAGCAGTACTTC.

This clone was seen a few times. The rearrangement joins TRBV19 to TRBJ2-1, with 9 bases lining up with TRBD2. Germline loops: CDR1 LNHDA, CDR2 SQIVND (reference sequence). This CDR3 comprises 17 residues. V lost 0 bases, J lost 2 bases, and 5 bases stayed unmatched. This chain's CDR3 is CASSIDLAGGTYNEQFF. CDR3 DNA sequence: TGTGCCAGTAGTATAGATCTTGCGGGAGGGACCTACAATGAGCAGTTCTTC. The full variable domain, rest sourced from reference TRBV19 and TRBJ2-1, is DGGITQSPKYLFRKEGQNVTLSCEQNLNHDAMYWYRQDPGQGLRLIYYSQIVNDFQKGDIAEGYSVSREKKESFPLTVTSAQKNPTAFYLCASSIDLAGGTYNEQFFGPGTRLTVL.

In this sample, this clone turned up once. V gene TRBV7-2 combines with J gene TRBJ1-5; D not certain. The CDR3 is 16 amino acids. Trimming cost V 1 base and J 3 bases, with 13 bases left between them. Germline CDR1 is SGHTA and CDR2 is FQGNSA. DNA of the CDR3: TGTGCCAGCAGCTTAGAAGGAGGCTCGTACAATCAGCCCCAGCATTTT. It is translated as CASSLEGGSYNQPQHF.

V and J are TRBV28 and TRBJ1-5; D unclear. Germline V gene lookup returns CDR1 MDHEN and CDR2 SYDVKM. V lost 5 bases and J lost 0, with 11 bases in between. The CDR3 is made up of 15 amino acids. The CDR3 nucleotides read TGTGCCAGCAGTCTCCCGAGATATAGCAATCAGCCCCAGCATTTT. Its protein product is CASSLPRYSNQPQHF. Drawing the rest from reference TRBV28 and TRBJ1-5, the complete variable domain is DVKVTQSSRYLVKRTGEKVFLECVQDMDHENMFWYRQDPGLGLRLIYFSYDVKMKEKGDIPEGYSVSREKKERFSLILESASTNQTSMYLCASSLPRYSNQPQHFGDGTRLSIL.

This clone showed up just a few times. The V gene is TRBV4-2, the J gene TRBJ1-1; D may be TRBD1 (5 bases). V was shortened by 5 bases and J by 5 bases, with 21 bases between the two germline ends. The CDR3 runs to 16 residues. The germline V gene has CDR1 LGHNA and CDR2 YNFKEQ. The CDR3 coding sequence is TGTGCCAGCAGCGCATACCAAGGAGACAGCGGGACTGAAGCTTTCTTT. It codes for CASSAYQGDSGTEAFF.